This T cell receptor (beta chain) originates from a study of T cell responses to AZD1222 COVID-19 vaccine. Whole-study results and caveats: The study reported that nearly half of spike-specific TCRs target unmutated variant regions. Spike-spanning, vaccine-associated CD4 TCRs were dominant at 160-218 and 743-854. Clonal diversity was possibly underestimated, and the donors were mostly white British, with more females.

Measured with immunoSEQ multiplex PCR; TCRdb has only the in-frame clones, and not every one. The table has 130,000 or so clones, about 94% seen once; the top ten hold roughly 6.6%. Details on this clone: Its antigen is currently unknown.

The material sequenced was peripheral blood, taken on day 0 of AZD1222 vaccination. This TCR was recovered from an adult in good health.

The CDR3 nucleotides are TGCGCCAGCAGCTTGACCCCGGCCGGGAGGCCGAGGGAGCAGTACTTC. It specifies CASSLTPAGRPREQYF. The gene calls are TRBV5-1 and TRBJ2-7, with TRBD2 identical over 7 bases. Germline V CDR1 and CDR2: SGHRS, YFSETQ. V shed 1 base, J shed 7 bases, and the junction held 14 bases outside the gene matches. The CDR3 has 16 residues. The full variable domain, in which reference TRBV5-1 and TRBJ2-7 provide the parts outside the CDR3, is KAGVTQTPRYLIKTRGQQVTLSCSPISGHRSVSWYQQTPGQGLQFLFEYFSETQRNKGNFPGRFSGRQFSNSRSEMNVSTLELGDSALYLCASSLTPAGRPREQYFGPGTRLTVT.